A single sample gave rise to the 8 T cell receptor beta chains below, sequenced in a study of cytomegalovirus exposure and HLA in healthy donors. PCR involved 60 Vbeta and 13 Jbeta primers. The assay was immunoSEQ multiplex PCR, and TCRdb's table has in-frame clones only and misses some. The table shows some 190,000 clones, with 87% occurring only once. The sequenced sample was PBMCs. The receptor set was obtained from a man under 40 in good health and CMV-seronegative.

A note on this clone: One end of the junction is discordant with germline, which a read error may explain. This rearrangement joins TRBV7-2 to TRBJ2-6, with D possibly being TRBD1 (7 bases). CDR1 is SGHTA, CDR2 FQGNSA, per germline. The CDR3 is 15 amino acids. The DNA for the CDR3 is TGTGCCAGCAGCTCAGGGGGGACTGGGGCCAACGGCCTGACTTTC. Translating it yields CASSSGGTGANGLTF.

The V gene is TRBV5-6, the J gene TRBJ2-2, with 10 bases matching TRBD1. Per germline, CDR1 SGHDT and CDR2 YYEEEE. The CDR3 length is 16 residues. The junction had 5 bases not matched to a gene; V was cut back by 3 bases and J by 3 bases. The CDR3 here is CASSSRDRGYTGELFF. The DNA of the CDR3 is TGTGCCAGCAGCTCTAGGGACAGGGGTTACACCGGGGAGCTGTTTTTT.

This chain connects TRBV4-1 to TRBJ2-2; 8 bases align to TRBD1. The ends lost 0 bases at V and 6 bases at J; junction bases unmatched: 9. Germline V gene data show CDR1 as MGHRA and CDR2 as YSYEKL. The CDR3 consists of 17 residues. The CDR3: CASSQDLAPGGSGELFF. The CDR3 coding sequence is TGCGCCAGCAGCCAAGATCTGGCCCCAGGGGGCTCCGGGGAGCTGTTTTTT.

This clone was seen just once. The rearrangement links TRBV4-1 to TRBJ1-2; 7 nucleotides align to TRBD1. V shed 6 bases, J shed 2 bases, and the junction held 9 bases outside the gene matches. The germline V gene encodes CDR1 MGHRA and CDR2 YSYEKL. CDR3 length: 15 amino acids. The CDR3 DNA reads as TGCGCCAGCAGTCAACCTCTGGGACAGAACTATGGCTACACCTTC. Translated: CASSQPLGQNYGYTF.

This chain connects TRBV18 to TRBJ1-6, with a tentative D call TRBD1 (6 bases). The CDR3 loop spans 14 amino acids. The germline V and J ends were trimmed by 3 bases and 8 bases, with 11 bases remaining between them. CDR1 is KGHSH and CDR2 is LQKENI in the germline V gene. In DNA, the CDR3 is TGTGCCAGCTCACCGGGAGGGGGATATTCACCCCTCCACTTT. It encodes CASSPGGGYSPLHF.

This clone was seen a few times. The chain recombines TRBV28 with TRBJ2-2, with D possibly TRBD2 on 5 matching bases. V shed 5 bases and J shed 0 bases, with 7 bases lying between them. Looked up from germline, CDR1 is MDHEN and CDR2 is SYDVKM. CDR3 length: 14 residues. The DNA of the CDR3 is TGTGCCAGCAGTGAGGGTCCGAACACCGGGGAGCTGTTTTTT. Translation gives CASSEGPNTGELFF.

This chain joins TRBV9 and TRBJ1-1, with 7 bases aligning to TRBD1. Looked up from germline, CDR1 is SGDLS and CDR2 is YYNGEE. The CDR3 is 16 amino acids. Losses at the gene ends were 3 bases for V and 2 bases for J; bases not matched to a gene: 10. CDR3 region: CASSGTGAAGNTEAFF. For the CDR3, the DNA is TGTGCCAGCAGCGGAACAGGGGCGGCGGGAAACACTGAAGCTTTCTTT.

J is TRBJ2-7 and V is TRBV2, with 9 bases fitting TRBD1. J lost 3 bases, V lost 8 bases, and 5 bases had no gene match. The CDR3 is 13 residues long. In germline, CDR1 is SNHLY, CDR2 FYNNEI. The CDR3 DNA follows: TGTGCCAGCCGGGACAGGGCCCTCTACGAGCAGTACTTC. The encoded protein is CASRDRALYEQYF.